These 28 T cell receptor beta chains originate from one sample sequenced in a study of CD8 T cells in Susac syndrome. After extraction with the RNeasy kit, 0.5 to 1 ug of the RNA was reverse transcribed using random hexamers. TCRdb called the immunoSEQ multiplex PCR reads again in MiXCR, with one record for every CDR3 protein. In the table there are fewer than 150,000 distinct CDR3 sequences, about 90% of which are singletons. Material: CD8+ T cells from PBMCs. The receptors stem from a human donor with multiple sclerosis.

V gene TRBV13 combines with J gene TRBJ1-1; tentative D call: TRBD1 (6 bases). V lost 5 bases and J 3 bases, leaving 13 bases between the germline ends. The CDR3 covers 14 residues. CDR1 is PRHDT and CDR2 is FYEKMQ in the germline V gene (reference sequence). In DNA, the CDR3 is TGTGCCAGCAGCCCGCCCGGGGGGCACACTGAAGCTTTCTTT. Protein product: CASSPPGGHTEAFF.

The chain links TRBV9 to TRBJ2-6; D might be TRBD1 (5 bases). Per the germline V gene, CDR1 is SGDLS and CDR2 is YYNGEE. Trimming removed 0 bases at V and 2 bases at J, with 15 bases between. This CDR3 is 18 amino acids long. CDR3 sequence reads: CASSVEDTPAAGANVLTF. The CDR3 nucleotides read TGTGCCAGCAGCGTAGAGGACACCCCCGCGGCTGGGGCCAACGTCCTGACTTTC. Looking up the rest from reference TRBV9 and TRBJ2-6 gives the full variable domain: DSGVTQTPKHLITATGQRVTLRCSPRSGDLSVYWYQQSLDQGLQFLIQYYNGEERAKGNILERFSAQQFPDLHSELNLSSLELGDSALYFCASSVEDTPAAGANVLTFGAGSRLTVL.

This sequence joins TRBV16 and TRBJ2-3; a possible D gene is TRBD2 (6 bases). V lost 8 bases to trimming and J lost 6 bases, with 12 bases between them. CDR1 is KGHSY and CDR2 is FQNENV in the germline V gene. The CDR3 is 12 amino acids. The DNA for the CDR3 is TGTGCCAGCTCGGGAGATATCGATACGCAGTATTTT. It yields the protein CASSGDIDTQYF.

This chain uses TRBV29-1 with TRBJ2-3; TRBD2 agrees at 7 bases. Germline values: CDR1 SQVTM, CDR2 ANQGSEA. There are 14 residues in the CDR3. V shed 5 bases and J 2 bases; nucleotides not matched to a gene: 7. The CDR3 region has the DNA TGCAGCGTTCTCGGGCTAGCGGACACAGATACGCAGTATTTT. Its protein is CSVLGLADTDTQYF.

The CDR3 here is CASRRAMNTEAFF. Written as DNA, the CDR3 is TGTGCCAGCCGCCGGGCCATGAACACTGAAGCTTTCTTT. The chain joins TRBV27 to TRBJ1-1; D not certain. The CDR3 extends over 13 amino acids. The ends were cut back, 8 bases at V and 0 bases at J, with 10 bases in the middle. Germline V gives CDR1 MNHEY, CDR2 SMNVEV (reference sequence).

The DNA of the CDR3 is TGCAGTGCTACCTTGGACCCCCTCTCCTACAATGAGCAGTTCTTC. Translating gives CSATLDPLSYNEQFF. The chain recombines TRBV20-1 with TRBJ2-1, with no clear D. Trimming shortened V by 4 bases and J by 0 bases, and 13 bases separated the two germline ends. The CDR3 length is 15 residues. Germline V CDR1 and CDR2: DFQATT, SNEGSKA (reference sequence).

This chain links TRBV7-9 with TRBJ2-3, with D possibly TRBD2 on 5 matching bases. Germline V lookup: CDR1 SEHNR, CDR2 FQNEAQ (reference sequence). The CDR3 runs to 17 residues. The V gene lost 5 bases and the J gene lost 0 bases, with 18 bases spanning the gap. The chain's CDR3 is CASSHSRALFSTDTQYF. In nucleotides, the CDR3 is TGTGCCAGCAGCCACTCGAGGGCCCTGTTTAGCACAGATACGCAGTATTTT.

The chain links TRBV4-2 to TRBJ2-3; no definite D call. Germline values: CDR1 LGHNA, CDR2 YNFKEQ. CDR3 length: 15 residues. The ends were cut back, 0 bases at V and 2 bases at J, with 9 bases in the middle. CDR3 sequence reads: CASSQDHPHTDTQYF. The CDR3 bases are TGTGCCAGCAGCCAAGATCACCCCCACACAGATACGCAGTATTTT.

CDR3 sequence (DNA): TGTGCCAGCAGCTTCTCGGGGGAGGGCAATCAGCCCCAGCATTTT. Protein sequence: CASSFSGEGNQPQHF. The gene calls are TRBV13 and TRBJ1-5; the D gene is possibly TRBD1 (5 bases). Trimming removed 3 bases from V and 2 bases from J, with 11 bases in between. The CDR3 is 15 amino acids. Looked up from germline, CDR1 is PRHDT and CDR2 is FYEKMQ (reference sequence).

The chain has TRBV15 and TRBJ2-1; 9 bases match TRBD1. CDR1 is LNHNV, CDR2 YYDKDF, per germline (reference sequence). Trimming at V came to 5 bases and at J to 10 bases, leaving 15 bases not matched to a gene. The CDR3 loop spans 16 amino acids. CDR3 nucleotides: TGTGCCACCAGCCGCACGGGACAGGGCCCTCTGGGAGAGCAGTTCTTC. Translating it yields CATSRTGQGPLGEQFF. Full variable domain (outside the CDR3, taken from reference TRBV15 and TRBJ2-1): DAMVIQNPRYQVTQFGKPVTLSCSQTLNHNVMYWYQQKSSQAPKLLFHYYDKDFNNEADTPDNFQSRRPNTSFCFLDIRSPGLGDTAMYLCATSRTGQGPLGEQFFGPGTRLTVL.

The genes are TRBV20-1 and TRBJ1-5; TRBD1 might be the D (5 bases). V lost 3 bases and J 6 bases, leaving 12 bases between the germline ends. The CDR3 contains 13 residues. Per germline, CDR1 DFQATT and CDR2 SNEGSKA (reference sequence). CDR3 bases: TGCAGTGCTAGTCGGGGGTTCGGTCAGCCCCAGCATTTT. Amino acids: CSASRGFGQPQHF.

The chain combines TRBV27 with TRBJ2-2, with D unclear. Trimming stripped 4 bases from V and 7 bases from J, with 10 bases between. The CDR3 is 13 residues long. Germline values: CDR1 MNHEY, CDR2 SMNVEV (reference sequence). Here the CDR3 DNA reads TGTGCCAGCAGTTCTGTCAACCTCGGGGAGCTGTTTTTT. Translated, it gives CASSSVNLGELFF.

The chain links TRBV19 to TRBJ2-1; D call uncertain. This CDR3 spans 11 amino acids. Germline V gene data show CDR1 as LNHDA and CDR2 as SQIVND (reference sequence). The V and J ends lost 1 base and 9 bases respectively, with 4 bases between them. CDR3 region: CASSIGGEQFF. In DNA form, the CDR3 reads TGTGCCAGTAGTATAGGGGGTGAGCAGTTCTTC.

The chain employs TRBV19 and TRBJ2-1; 10 bases are shared with TRBD2. Germline V gene sequence: CDR1 LNHDA, CDR2 SQIVND (reference sequence). CDR3 length equals 14 residues. This CDR3 reads CASRTSGVYNEQFF. Here the CDR3 DNA reads TGTGCGTCACGTACTAGCGGGGTCTACAATGAGCAGTTCTTC.

Regarding this clonotype: At one of its ends the junction is not consistent with the germline gene, which may arise from a read error. The J gene is TRBJ2-2, the V gene TRBV2; no definite D call. The CDR3 runs to 13 residues. Germline CDR1 is SNHLY and CDR2 is FYNNEI. The CDR3 sequence is CASRVTNTGELFF. The CDR3 DNA is TGCGCCAGCCGGGTAACGAACACCGGGGAGCTGTTTTTT.

The rearrangement links TRBV29-1 to TRBJ2-5; TRBD1 might be the D (6 bases). The germline V gene has CDR1 SQVTM and CDR2 ANQGSEA. Trimming stripped 5 bases from V and 3 bases from J, with 13 bases between. The CDR3 is 13 amino acids. CDR3 nucleotides: TGCAGCGTTTGGCGGGCAGGGGAAGAGACCCAGTACTTC. Protein: CSVWRAGEETQYF.

This clonotype was seen once. V usage is TRBV4-1 and J usage is TRBJ2-7; no clear D. V lost 4 bases and J 4 bases, leaving 20 bases between the germline ends. The CDR3 loop spans 16 amino acids. Germline loops: CDR1 MGHRA, CDR2 YSYEKL. CDR3: CASSPVAAGGAYEQYF. As DNA, the CDR3 is TGCGCCAGCAGCCCGGTTGCAGCAGGCGGTGCGTACGAGCAGTACTTC.

This chain joins TRBV5-4 and TRBJ2-5; 9 bases line up with TRBD2. The CDR3 loop spans 14 amino acids. CDR1 is SGHNT and CDR2 is YYREEE in the germline V gene (reference sequence). The V segment lost 2 bases and the J segment 5 bases; nucleotides outside the gene matches: 4. CDR3 in amino acids: CASSLFAGGETQYF. In DNA form, the CDR3 reads TGTGCCAGCAGCTTATTTGCGGGAGGGGAGACCCAGTACTTC.

The V gene is TRBV23-1, the J gene TRBJ1-4; 7 bases map to TRBD1. TRBV23-1 is sorted into the ORF group, with uncertain function. The CDR3 has 23 residues. The ends lost 3 bases at V and 5 bases at J; junction bases unmatched: 30. The CDR3 reads CASSHRWDSCSLGKEVRNEKLFF. The DNA for the CDR3 is TGCGCCAGCAGTCATAGGTGGGACAGTTGCTCTTTGGGTAAAGAGGTACGCAATGAAAAACTGTTTTTT.

The chain has TRBV19 and TRBJ2-6; maybe TRBD2 (5 bases). This CDR3 has 16 residues. The V end was cut by 6 bases, the J end by 1 base, with 13 bases between. Germline CDR1 is LNHDA and CDR2 is SQIVND (reference sequence). The CDR3 reads CASSPISGSGANVLTF. The CDR3 nucleotides are TGTGCCAGTAGCCCCATATCGGGGTCTGGGGCCAACGTCCTGACTTTC. Full variable domain (rest looked up from reference TRBV19 and TRBJ2-6): DGGITQSPKYLFRKEGQNVTLSCEQNLNHDAMYWYRQDPGQGLRLIYYSQIVNDFQKGDIAEGYSVSREKKESFPLTVTSAQKNPTAFYLCASSPISGSGANVLTFGAGSRLTVL.

The chain couples TRBV27 to TRBJ2-5; 7 bases fit TRBD2. Germline V gene sequence: CDR1 MNHEY, CDR2 SMNVEV (reference sequence). This CDR3 comprises 15 residues. The V and J ends lost 6 bases and 1 base, in that order; junction bases with no gene match: 8. The CDR3 DNA follows: TGTGCCAGCAGCCGATTGGGGGGGGGCCAAGAGACCCAGTACTTC. It translates to CASSRLGGGQETQYF.

The CDR3 DNA reads TGTGCCAGCAGCTTCCCCCTAACAGGATCCGATGGCTACACCTTC. Protein product: CASSFPLTGSDGYTF. V gene TRBV7-6 combines with J gene TRBJ1-2; the D gene is possibly TRBD1 (5 bases). Germline-derived CDR1 and CDR2 are SGHVS and FNYEAQ. V gave up 3 bases and J gave up 6 bases, with 17 bases separating them. The CDR3 length is 15 residues.

The V call is TRBV4-3, the J call TRBJ2-2; the D call may be TRBD1 or TRBD2 (5 bases each). Germline V gene lookup returns CDR1 LGHNA and CDR2 YSLEER. Trimming removed 5 bases from V and 0 bases from J, with 7 bases in between. The CDR3 consists of 14 residues. DNA for the CDR3: TGCGCCAGCAGCTTGGGACCGAACACCGGGGAGCTGTTTTTT. Its translation is CASSLGPNTGELFF.

The chain links TRBV2 to TRBJ2-3; maybe TRBD2 (6 bases). The CDR3 contains 16 residues. Germline V gene lookup returns CDR1 SNHLY and CDR2 FYNNEI. The ends were cut back, 0 bases at V and 4 bases at J, with 14 bases in the middle. CDR3 nucleotides: TGTGCCAGCAGTGAAGCGCTTGAAGGAGGGCCAGATACGCAGTATTTT. It encodes CASSEALEGGPDTQYF.

This chain uses TRBV4-2 with TRBJ2-1; D gene ambiguous. Germline V CDR1 and CDR2: LGHNA, YNFKEQ. This CDR3 has 13 residues. V lost 4 bases to trimming and J lost 6 bases, with 10 bases between them. The CDR3 here is CASSPPLRNEQFF. CDR3 sequence (DNA): TGTGCCAGCAGCCCACCACTGCGCAATGAGCAGTTCTTC.

The chain has TRBV29-1 and TRBJ2-1, with 7 bases lining up with TRBD1. CDR1 and CDR2 from the germline V gene are SQVTM and ANQGSEA. Losses at the gene ends were 3 bases for V and 9 bases for J; bases not matched to a gene: 17. The CDR3 is 16 residues long. The chain's CDR3 is CSVDPPETGKRAEQFF. The DNA for the CDR3 is TGCAGCGTTGACCCTCCCGAGACAGGGAAGCGCGCTGAGCAGTTCTTC.

The rearrangement uses TRBV28 and TRBJ2-5; TRBD2 might be the D (6 bases). Germline V CDR1 and CDR2: MDHEN, SYDVKM. This CDR3 is 15 amino acids long. V gave up 5 bases and J gave up 5 bases, with 18 bases separating them. CDR3 nucleotides: TGTGCCAGCAGTCCCCCTAGGGCGGGAAAGGAGACCCAGTACTTC. As protein: CASSPPRAGKETQYF.

The V and J genes are TRBV29-1 and TRBJ2-1; no clear D. The CDR3 runs 13 residues. V lost 7 bases and J lost 2, with 12 bases in between. Germline assignment: CDR1 SQVTM and CDR2 ANQGSEA. DNA of the CDR3: TGCAGCGACGCTCCAGGAGCCTACAATGAGCAGTTCTTC. Amino acid sequence: CSDAPGAYNEQFF.